This entry lists 6 T cell receptor beta chains sequenced from one sample in a study of blood T cell repertoires in COVID-19. Clones were read by immunoSEQ multiplex PCR, and TCRdb kept only the in-frame ones, dropping some. The sample lists approximately 260,000 clones, around 88% occurring once. The sequenced sample was PBMCs or T cells enriched from blood (not recorded which). The receptors stem from a woman aged 40 to 50 with acute COVID-19.

The chain carries TRBV2 and TRBJ1-1, with D possibly TRBD1 on 6 matching bases. The V end lost 3 bases, the J end lost 1 base, and 24 bases lay between the germline ends. Germline CDR1 and CDR2: SNHLY and FYNNEI. This CDR3 has 19 residues. CDR3 protein: CASSDLFRGRGEGNTEAFF. In nucleotides, the CDR3 is TGTGCCAGCAGTGATCTCTTCCGGGGCAGGGGAGAAGGGAACACTGAAGCTTTCTTT.

The chain links TRBV9 to TRBJ2-5, with TRBD2 as a possible D gene (5 bases). V gave up 4 bases and J gave up 2 bases, with 12 bases separating them. CDR1 SGDLS and CDR2 YYNGEE come from the germline V gene. This CDR3 region has 14 residues. The CDR3, as DNA: TGTGCCAGCAGCCTCGATAGCGCGCAAGAGACCCAGTACTTC. It encodes CASSLDSAQETQYF.

The chain has TRBV21-1 and TRBJ2-6; the table's D call, TRBD2, has no DNA check behind it. TRBV21-1 is described as a pseudogene. The CDR3 extends over 20 amino acids. In DNA, the CDR3 is TGTGCCAGCATGCTCACGCGGACTAGCGGCGCTCGTGGGGGGGCCAACGTCCTGACTTTC. This codes for CASMLTRTSGARGGANVLTF.

The chain carries TRBV9 and TRBJ2-2; maybe TRBD2 (6 bases). This CDR3 region has 13 residues. The ends were cut back, 6 bases at V and 6 bases at J, with 12 bases in the middle. Per the germline V gene, CDR1 is SGDLS and CDR2 is YYNGEE. This CDR3 reads CASTVSSAGELFF. DNA of the CDR3: TGTGCCAGCACCGTCTCTAGCGCCGGGGAGCTGTTTTTT.

This chain uses TRBV2 with TRBJ2-1; no clear D. The length of the CDR3 is 12 residues. Per the germline V gene, CDR1 is SNHLY and CDR2 is FYNNEI. Trimming shortened V by 5 bases and J by 7 bases, and 9 bases separated the two germline ends. The CDR3 sequence is CASSFSSNEQFF. The CDR3 DNA reads as TGTGCCAGCAGTTTCTCTAGTAATGAGCAGTTCTTC.

This sequence joins TRBV9 and TRBJ1-2; tentatively, D is TRBD1 (5 bases). The germline CDR1 and CDR2 sequences are SGDLS and YYNGEE. The germline V and J ends were trimmed by 4 bases and 6 bases, with 7 bases remaining between them. The CDR3 extends over 11 amino acids. The CDR3 nucleotides are TGTGCCAGCAGCTGGGGGGATGGCTACACCTTC. This translates into CASSWGDGYTF.